The 10 T cell receptor beta chains below were found in one sample sequenced in a study of OX40 agonist ivuxolimab in advanced cancers. The repertoire was sequenced with immunoSEQ multiplex PCR; TCRdb's copy has only in-frame clones and lacks some. The repertoire holds around 50,000 clones, with more than 80% as singletons. This specimen was CD4+ or CD8+ T cells sorted from blood, taken in a trial of the OX40 agonist ivuxolimab. Every receptor here comes from an adult with an advanced solid tumor such as melanoma, head and neck, liver or kidney cancer.

The CDR3 sequence is CASSTPGQGKDGEQFF. The CDR3 region has the DNA TGTGCCAGCAGTACCCCGGGACAGGGGAAGGATGGTGAGCAGTTCTTC. This sequence joins TRBV6-6 and TRBJ2-1; TRBD1 aligns across 10 bases. The CDR3 is 16 amino acids. Germline assignment: CDR1 MNHNY and CDR2 SVGAGI (reference sequence). The V segment lost 5 bases and the J segment 9 bases; nucleotides outside the gene matches: 13.

The table lists this clone with a few counts. The chain is built from TRBV2 and TRBJ2-6; 8 bases agree with TRBD1. The CDR3 length is 19 residues. Germline assignment: CDR1 SNHLY and CDR2 FYNNEI. Trimming removed 1 base from V and 1 base from J; junction bases left unmatched: 9. DNA for the CDR3: TGTGCCAGCAGTGAAGGAAGGACAGGGTGGGGATCTGGGGCCAACGTCCTGACTTTC. Its protein product is CASSEGRTGWGSGANVLTF.

V gene TRBV5-1 combines with J gene TRBJ2-7, with D uncertain. The CDR3 spans 13 residues. V was clipped by 0 bases and J by 6 bases, with 10 bases between them. Germline CDR1 reads SGHRS; CDR2 reads YFSETQ. The CDR3 DNA follows: TGCGCCAGCAGCTTGGACCAGGTCGGCGAGCAGTACTTC. It is translated as CASSLDQVGEQYF.

The genes are TRBV12-5 and TRBJ2-7; 12 bases match TRBD1. Trimming took 2 bases from V and 5 from J; bases not matched to a gene: 10. The CDR3 extends over 17 amino acids. From germline, CDR1 is LGHNT and CDR2 FRNRAP. In DNA, the CDR3 is TGTGCTAGTGGTTTGTCCTCCGGGACAGGGGGCGACCACGAGCAGTACTTC. It translates to CASGLSSGTGGDHEQYF.

The CDR3 nucleotides are TGCAGCGTTGAAATGACGGGGGGAGGTGAAGCTTTCTTT. Translated, it gives CSVEMTGGGEAFF. This chain links TRBV29-1 with TRBJ1-1, with D possibly TRBD1 on 5 matching bases. V dropped 2 bases and J dropped 7 bases, with 14 bases sitting between them. This CDR3 is 13 amino acids long. Germline CDR1 reads SQVTM; CDR2 reads ANQGSEA.

V is TRBV6-4 and J is TRBJ2-6; D unresolved. The CDR3 length is 14 residues. Germline values: CDR1 MRHNA, CDR2 SNTAGT. The germline V and J ends were trimmed by 5 bases and 1 base, with 6 bases remaining between them. CDR3 DNA sequence: TGTGCCAGCAGTACAGATTCTGGGGCCAACGTCCTGACTTTC. This codes for CASSTDSGANVLTF.

For the CDR3, the DNA is TGCGCCAGCAGCTTGGAAGGGGGCAGGAGGCGATCCTACGAGCAGTACTTC. This gives the protein CASSLEGGRRRSYEQYF. The chain recombines TRBV5-1 with TRBJ2-7; 7 bases map to TRBD1. CDR3 length equals 17 residues. Germline CDR1 is SGHRS and CDR2 is YFSETQ. V trimming: 0 bases; J trimming: 1 base; junction bases outside the gene matches: 10.

The V gene is TRBV7-2, the J gene TRBJ2-5; tentatively, D is TRBD2 (6 bases). Germline V gene lookup returns CDR1 SGHTA and CDR2 FQGNSA. V was trimmed by 8 bases and J by 1 base, leaving 14 bases between them. The CDR3 is 14 residues long. CDR3 DNA: TGTGCCAGCCCCGGGGGAGAACCCCAAGAGACCCAGTACTTC. Translating gives CASPGGEPQETQYF.

About this clone: A read error may account for a junction end that differs from germline. The chain uses TRBV7-9 and TRBJ1-2; possible D gene TRBD1, 6 bases. The CDR3 loop spans 11 amino acids. Germline CDR1 is SEHNR and CDR2 is FQNEAQ (reference sequence). The CDR3 DNA follows: TGTGCCAGCAGCTTCGGGGGCAAGGACGCCTTC. This codes for CASSFGGKDAF.

The V call is TRBV5-1, the J call TRBJ2-5; TRBD1 aligns across 7 bases. V shed 3 bases and J 5 bases; nucleotides not matched to a gene: 7. This CDR3 is 14 amino acids long. Germline loops: CDR1 SGHRS, CDR2 YFSETQ. CDR3 nucleotides: TGCGCCAGCAGCTGGGGGACAGCCCGGGAGACCCAGTACTTC. The encoded protein is CASSWGTARETQYF. The full variable domain, completed using reference TRBV5-1 and TRBJ2-5, is KAGVTQTPRYLIKTRGQQVTLSCSPISGHRSVSWYQQTPGQGLQFLFEYFSETQRNKGNFPGRFSGRQFSNSRSEMNVSTLELGDSALYLCASSWGTARETQYFGPGTRLLVL.